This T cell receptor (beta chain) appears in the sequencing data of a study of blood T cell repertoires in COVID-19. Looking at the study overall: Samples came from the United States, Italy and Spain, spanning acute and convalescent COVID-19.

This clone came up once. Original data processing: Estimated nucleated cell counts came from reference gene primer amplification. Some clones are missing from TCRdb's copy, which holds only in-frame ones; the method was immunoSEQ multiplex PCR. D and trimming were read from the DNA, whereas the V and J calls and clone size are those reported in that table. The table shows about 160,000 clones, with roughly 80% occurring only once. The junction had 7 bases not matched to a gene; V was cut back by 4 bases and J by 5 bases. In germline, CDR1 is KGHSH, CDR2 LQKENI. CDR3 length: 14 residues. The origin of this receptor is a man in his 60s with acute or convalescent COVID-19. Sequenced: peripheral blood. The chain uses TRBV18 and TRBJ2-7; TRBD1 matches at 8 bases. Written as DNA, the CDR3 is TGTGCCAGCTCACGTGGACAGGGTTCCGACGAGCAGTACTTC. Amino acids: CASSRGQGSDEQYF.